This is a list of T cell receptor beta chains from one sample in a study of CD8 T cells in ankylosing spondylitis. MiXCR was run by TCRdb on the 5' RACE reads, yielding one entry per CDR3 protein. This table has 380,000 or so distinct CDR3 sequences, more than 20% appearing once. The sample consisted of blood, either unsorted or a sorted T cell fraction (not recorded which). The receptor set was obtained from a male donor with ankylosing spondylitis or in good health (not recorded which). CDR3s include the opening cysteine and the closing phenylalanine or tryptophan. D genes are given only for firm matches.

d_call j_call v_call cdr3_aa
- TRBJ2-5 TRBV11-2 CASSSEGWTQYF
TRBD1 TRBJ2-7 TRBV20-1 CSAHGQEPVYEQYF
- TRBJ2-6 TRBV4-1 CASSQGTENVLTF
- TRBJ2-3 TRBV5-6 CASSSVPDTQYF
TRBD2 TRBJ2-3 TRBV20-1 CSAETSGGDTQYF
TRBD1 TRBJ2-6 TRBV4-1 CASSPSGTVRFGANVLTF
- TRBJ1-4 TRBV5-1 CASSRGLATNEKLFF
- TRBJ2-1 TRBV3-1 CASSQDEGENEQFF
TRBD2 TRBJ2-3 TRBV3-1 CASSQSSGGSPSTDTQYF
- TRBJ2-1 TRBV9 CASSVTPLDSVEQFF
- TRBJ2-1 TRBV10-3 CAISQGTYNEQFF
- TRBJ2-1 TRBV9 CASSVAAASYNEQFF
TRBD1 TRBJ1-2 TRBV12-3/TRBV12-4 CASSWDRGPGYTF
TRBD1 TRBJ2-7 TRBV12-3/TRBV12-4 CASSQTGGLSYEQYF
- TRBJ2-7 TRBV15 CATSRDLGVGYEQYF
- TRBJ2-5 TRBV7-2 CASSLNREQETQYF
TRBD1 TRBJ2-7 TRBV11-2 CASSFGTASFYEQYF
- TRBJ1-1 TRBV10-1 CASSDRAGREGTEAFF
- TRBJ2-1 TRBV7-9 CATRRPATSYNEQFF
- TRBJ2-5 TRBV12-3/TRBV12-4 CASSLVFSNQETQYF
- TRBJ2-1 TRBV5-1 CASSTTGGLSNEQFF
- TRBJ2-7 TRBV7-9 CASSLGSAGAYEQYF